These T cell receptor beta chains were read from a single sample in a study of Ad26.COV2.S vaccination and SARS-CoV-2 variants. This table comes from immunoSEQ multiplex PCR, and its TCRdb copy is limited to in-frame clones, with some not included. The repertoire has approximately 450,000 clones, approximately 92% of them found once; the top ten carry 10% to 15%. This specimen consisted of peripheral blood, obtained in a trial of Ad26.COV2.S vaccine versus placebo. Source of these receptors: a person aged 18-65 years who received the Ad26.COV2.S COVID-19 vaccine or a placebo. The CDR3 runs from the conserved cysteine through the conserved F or W. A D gene is named only where the DNA matches it firmly. Size tells how often a clone was seen (once, few, many) or the class of an expanded clone, and some rows leave it out.

V gene	J gene	clone size	D gene	CDR3 DNA	CDR3 protein
TRBV5-4	TRBJ2-7	-	TRBD1	TGTGCCAGCAGCCCGGGACAGGTTACTTCCTACGAGCAGTACTTC	CASSPGQVTSYEQYF
TRBV19	TRBJ2-2	-	-	TGTGCCAGTAGAAAAGACAGGTCCGGGGAGCTGTTTTTT	CASRKDRSGELFF
TRBV15	TRBJ2-4	-	-	TGTGCCACCAGCAGAGACAGGGGAGAGAACATTCAGTACTTC	CATSRDRGENIQYF
TRBV3-1/TRBV3-2	TRBJ1-2	-	TRBD1	TGTGCCAGCAGCCCCTCCCGGACAGGGACCTATGGCTACACCTTC	CASSPSRTGTYGYTF
TRBV9	TRBJ1-2	-	-	TGTGCCAGCAGCGTAGGGGAGGGCACAGGTATGGCTTGGGGCTACACCTTC	CASSVGEGTGMAWGYTF
TRBV5-1	TRBJ2-7	-	TRBD1	TGCGCCAGCAGCTTCCGGGACAGGGGCCACGAGCAGTACTTC	CASSFRDRGHEQYF
TRBV20-1	TRBJ1-2	-	TRBD1	TGCAGTGCTAGTGCCGGGACAGGAGATAACTATGGCTACACCTTC	CSASAGTGDNYGYTF
TRBV5-1	TRBJ1-4	-	-	TGCGCCAGCAGCTCTGGACAGCCTGCAACTAATGAAAAACTGTTTTTT	CASSSGQPATNEKLFF
TRBV7-9	TRBJ2-1	-	TRBD2	TGTGCCAGCAGCATGGGACTAGCGCCCTACAATGAGCAGTTCTTC	CASSMGLAPYNEQFF
TRBV4-3	TRBJ2-1	-	-	TGCGCCAGCAGCCAAGATACCCAGGGACCGTCCTACAATGAGCAGTTCTTC	CASSQDTQGPSYNEQFF
TRBV7-2	TRBJ2-2	-	TRBD2	TGTGCCAGCAGCTTAAGGATAGCGGGAGGGCCCGGGGAGCTGTTTTTT	CASSLRIAGGPGELFF
TRBV7-2	TRBJ1-1	-	-	TGTGCCAGCAGCTTATCGGTTGGATGGACTGAAGCTTTCTTT	CASSLSVGWTEAFF
TRBV11-2	TRBJ2-7	-	-	TGTGCCAGCAGCTTTTTTGCGGGGACCTACGAGCAGTACTTC	CASSFFAGTYEQYF
TRBV19	TRBJ2-3	-	-	TGTGCCAGTAGAACTATAAACACAGATACGCAGTATTTT	CASRTINTDTQYF
TRBV7-2	TRBJ2-7	once	TRBD2	TGTGCCAGCAGTACTAGCGGTAGCTCCTACGAGCAGTACTTC	CASSTSGSSYEQYF
TRBV14	TRBJ2-3	-	TRBD2	TGTGCCAGCAGCCCAGAACTAGCGGGAAGTTTGTATTTT	CASSPELAGSLYF
TRBV20-1	TRBJ2-7	-	-	TGCAGTGCTAGTGAAGAAGGTCAGGGAGGTTCCTACGAGCAGTACTTC	CSASEEGQGGSYEQYF
TRBV15	TRBJ1-2	-	-	TGTGCCACCAGCAGAGAAGGTAGAGCTAACTATGGCTACACCTTC	CATSREGRANYGYTF
TRBV3-1/TRBV3-2	TRBJ2-5	-	TRBD1	TGTGCCAGCAGCCAAGACCCAGGACAGGGTATGTCTGAGACCCAGTACTTC	CASSQDPGQGMSETQYF
TRBV2	TRBJ2-2	-	TRBD1	TGTGCCAGCAGTAACAGGGGACGGGGCGGGGAGCTGTTTTTT	CASSNRGRGGELFF
TRBV12-2	TRBJ1-3	-	-	TGTGCAAGTCGCCCGAGGACGGGCGCCGGTGGAAACACCATATATTTT	CASRPRTGAGGNTIYF
TRBV4-1	TRBJ1-1	-	-	TGCGCCAGCAGCCAACTCCCGACTGGGGATGAAGCTTTCTTT	CASSQLPTGDEAFF
TRBV7-2	TRBJ2-5	-	TRBD1	TGTGCCAGCAGCAGACCCGGGACAGGGTGGGAGACCCAGTACTTC	CASSRPGTGWETQYF
TRBV19	TRBJ2-2	-	-	TGTGCCAGTAGTGAGGTCATCCCAAGGGGGGAGCTGTTTTTT	CASSEVIPRGELFF
TRBV29-1	TRBJ2-2	-	TRBD2	TGCAGCGTCGTAGCGGGAGGGCTGGGGACCGGGGAGCTGTTTTTT	CSVVAGGLGTGELFF
TRBV18	TRBJ1-2	-	TRBD1	TGTGCCAGCTCACCCCCCGCGACAGGGGGCGGCGGCTATGGCTACACCTTC	CASSPPATGGGGYGYTF
TRBV4-3	TRBJ2-1	-	TRBD2	TGCGCCAGCAGCCAAGTTCTAGCGGCATACAATGAGCAGTTCTTC	CASSQVLAAYNEQFF
TRBV24-1	TRBJ2-2	-	TRBD1	TGTGCCACCAGTGATTTGCTGACAGGGAGAGACCCCGGGGAGCTGTTTTTT	CATSDLLTGRDPGELFF
TRBV28	TRBJ2-7	-	-	TGTGCCAGCAGTTCCCCGGCAGGAGCAAAATACGAGCAGTACTTC	CASSSPAGAKYEQYF
TRBV2	TRBJ2-7	few	TRBD2	TGTGCCAGCAGTCCCCTAGCGGGGGAAACCTACGAGCAGTACTTC	CASSPLAGETYEQYF
TRBV27	TRBJ1-5	once	-	TGTGCCAGCAGGCCGGGTCTTAGCAATCAGCCCCAGCATTTT	CASRPGLSNQPQHF
TRBV12-3/TRBV12-4	TRBJ2-2	once	-	TGTGCCAGCAGTTTAGTAGGCGGGGAGCTGTTTTTT	CASSLVGGELFF
TRBV6-4	TRBJ1-1	-	-	TGTGCCAGCACCTCAGTGCCCCCAGGACCGAACACTGAAGCTTTCTTT	CASTSVPPGPNTEAFF
TRBV6-1	TRBJ2-7	-	-	TGTGCCAGCAGTGAATACGCGGGTGCCGCCTACGAGCAGTACTTC	CASSEYAGAAYEQYF
TRBV5-4	TRBJ2-6	-	-	TGTGCCAGCAGCTTGAGCCACTCTGGGGCCAACGTCCTGACTTTC	CASSLSHSGANVLTF
TRBV28	TRBJ2-7	-	-	TGTGCCAGCAGTTTATACCCACGGAGGGAACTTTACGAGCAGTACTTC	CASSLYPRRELYEQYF
TRBV14	TRBJ2-1	-	-	TGTGCCAGCAGCCACCTCCCGGAGACCCTGGTTTCCAATGAGCAGTTCTTC	CASSHLPETLVSNEQFF
TRBV28	TRBJ1-6	-	-	TGTGCCAGCAGAAACACAGGGAAGAAACTTAATTCACCCCTCCACTTT	CASRNTGKKLNSPLHF
TRBV18	TRBJ2-5	once	-	TGTGCCAGCTCCCCTTATTCGAGCGGCCAATACCAAGAGACCCAGTACTTC	CASSPYSSGQYQETQYF
TRBV6-1	TRBJ2-3	-	TRBD2	TGTGCCAGCAGTGAACCGGGACAGCTCGGGACTAGCGGGACACTCACAGATACGCAGTATTTT	CASSEPGQLGTSGTLTDTQYF